The 6 T cell receptor beta chains in this list originate from one sample, sequenced in a study of control samples from healthy donors and cancer patients. Some clones are missing from TCRdb's copy, which holds only in-frame ones; the method was immunoSEQ multiplex PCR. The data contain approximately 52,000 clones, more than 95% of them singletons. Sequencing used blood. All receptors derive from a woman aged 18-29 years in good health.

CDR3: CASSLGGPKGDTQYF. DNA of the CDR3: TGCGCCAGCAGCCTCGGGGGGCCTAAAGGAGATACGCAGTATTTT. This chain uses TRBV4-1 with TRBJ2-3; D may be TRBD2 (7 bases). Germline assignment: CDR1 MGHRA and CDR2 YSYEKL. This CDR3 has 15 residues. Trimming removed 4 bases at V and 5 bases at J, with 16 bases between.

V is TRBV4-1 and J is TRBJ2-2; 9 nucleotides match TRBD1. V lost 2 bases, J lost 6 bases, and 4 bases stayed unmatched. The CDR3 consists of 15 residues. The V gene's germline CDR1 is MGHRA and CDR2 YSYEKL. The CDR3 loop reads CASSQRQGESGELFF. CDR3 DNA: TGCGCCAGCAGCCAAAGACAGGGGGAATCCGGGGAGCTGTTTTTT.

The rearrangement links TRBV18 to TRBJ2-1, with D perhaps TRBD2 (6 bases). The CDR3 totals 17 residues. The V gene's germline CDR1 is KGHSH and CDR2 LQKENI. The germline V and J ends were trimmed by 6 bases and 3 bases, with 21 bases remaining between them. For the CDR3, the DNA is TGTGCCAGCTCCCAAATTCAGCCGGGACTGAACTACAATGAGCAGTTCTTC. As protein: CASSQIQPGLNYNEQFF.

The chain combines TRBV7-6 with TRBJ2-7, with D possibly matching TRBD2 (6 bases). In germline, CDR1 is SGHVS, CDR2 FNYEAQ. The V end lost 0 bases, the J end lost 6 bases, and 12 bases lay between the germline ends. The CDR3 totals 14 residues. DNA of the CDR3: TGTGCCAGCAGCTTAGCCCTGGGGGAGGCCGAGCAGTACTTC. It yields the protein CASSLALGEAEQYF.

The V call is TRBV7-9, the J call TRBJ2-1; possible D gene TRBD2, 5 bases. Germline V gene lookup returns CDR1 SEHNR and CDR2 FQNEAQ (reference sequence). V was pared by 3 bases and J by 6 bases, with 15 bases between. This CDR3 contains 15 residues. The CDR3 coding sequence is TGTGCCAGCAGCTTTACCCTGACGGGGAGCAATGAGCAGTTCTTC. It specifies CASSFTLTGSNEQFF.

The chain recombines TRBV19 with TRBJ2-3; D perhaps matches TRBD2 (5 bases). This CDR3 region has 15 residues. The V gene's germline CDR1 is LNHDA and CDR2 SQIVND (reference sequence). V lost 10 bases and J lost 2, with 19 bases in between. As DNA, the CDR3 is TGTGCCACCATGCGGACTTACTCTAACACAGATACGCAGTATTTT. It is translated as CATMRTYSNTDTQYF.